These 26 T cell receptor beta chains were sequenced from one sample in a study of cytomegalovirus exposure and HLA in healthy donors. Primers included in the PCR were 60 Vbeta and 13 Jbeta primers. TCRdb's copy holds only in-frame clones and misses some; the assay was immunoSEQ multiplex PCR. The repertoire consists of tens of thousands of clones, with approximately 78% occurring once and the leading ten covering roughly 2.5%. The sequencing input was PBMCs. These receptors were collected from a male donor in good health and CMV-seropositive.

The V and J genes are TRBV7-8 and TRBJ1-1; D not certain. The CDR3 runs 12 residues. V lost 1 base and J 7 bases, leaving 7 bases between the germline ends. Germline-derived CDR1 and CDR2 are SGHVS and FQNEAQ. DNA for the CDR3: TGTGCCAGCAGCTTAGACCTCGGTGAAGCTTTCTTT. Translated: CASSLDLGEAFF.

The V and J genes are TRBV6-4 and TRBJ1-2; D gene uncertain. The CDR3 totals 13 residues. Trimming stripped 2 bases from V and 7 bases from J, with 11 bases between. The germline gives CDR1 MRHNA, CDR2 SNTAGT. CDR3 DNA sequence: TGTGCCAGCAGTGACCTTCGGGGTGGTGGCTACACCTTC. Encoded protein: CASSDLRGGGYTF.

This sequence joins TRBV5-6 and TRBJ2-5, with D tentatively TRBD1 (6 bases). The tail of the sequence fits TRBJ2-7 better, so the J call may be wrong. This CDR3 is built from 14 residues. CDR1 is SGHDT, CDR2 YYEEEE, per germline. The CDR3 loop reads CASSRDTNSNEQYF. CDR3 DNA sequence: TGTGCCAGCAGCCGGGACACCAATTCCAACGAGCAGTACTTC.

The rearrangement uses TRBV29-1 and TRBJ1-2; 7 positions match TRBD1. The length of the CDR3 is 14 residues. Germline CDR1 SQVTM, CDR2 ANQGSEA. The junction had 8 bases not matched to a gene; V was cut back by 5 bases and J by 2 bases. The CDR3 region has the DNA TGCAGCGTTTTGAGACAGGGCGTAAACTATGGCTACACCTTC. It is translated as CSVLRQGVNYGYTF.

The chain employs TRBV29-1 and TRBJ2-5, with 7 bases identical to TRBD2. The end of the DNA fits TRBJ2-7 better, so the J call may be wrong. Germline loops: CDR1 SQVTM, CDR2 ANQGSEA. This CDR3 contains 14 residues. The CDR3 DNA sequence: TGCAGCGTTTATAGCGGGCCCCCCTCCTACGAGCAGTACTTC. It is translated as CSVYSGPPSYEQYF.

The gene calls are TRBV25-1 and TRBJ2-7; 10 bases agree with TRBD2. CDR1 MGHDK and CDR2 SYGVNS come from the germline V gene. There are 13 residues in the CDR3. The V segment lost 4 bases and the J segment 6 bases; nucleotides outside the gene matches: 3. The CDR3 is CASSASGGVEQYF. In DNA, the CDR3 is TGTGCCAGCAGTGCCAGCGGGGGGGTCGAGCAGTACTTC.

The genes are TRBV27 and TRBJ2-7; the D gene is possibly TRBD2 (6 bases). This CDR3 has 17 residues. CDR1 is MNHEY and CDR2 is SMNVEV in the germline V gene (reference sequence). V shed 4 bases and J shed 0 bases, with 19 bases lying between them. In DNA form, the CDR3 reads TGTGCCAGCAGTTCGCACGACCGGACTACCCGCTCCTACGAGCAGTACTTC. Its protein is CASSSHDRTTRSYEQYF.

DNA of the CDR3: TGTGCCAGCGGAACGAAGGGGTCAGGAGCTTTCTTT. It is translated as CASGTKGSGAFF. The chain is built from TRBV7-9 and TRBJ1-1; a possible D gene is TRBD1 (5 bases). Trimming removed 8 bases from V and 10 bases from J, with 17 bases in between. CDR3 length equals 12 residues. Germline V gene sequence: CDR1 SEHNR, CDR2 FQNEAQ (reference sequence).

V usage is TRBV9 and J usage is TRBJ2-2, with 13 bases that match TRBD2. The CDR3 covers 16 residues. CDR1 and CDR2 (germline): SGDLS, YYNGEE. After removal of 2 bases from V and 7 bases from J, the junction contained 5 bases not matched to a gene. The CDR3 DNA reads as TGTGCCAGCAGCGTCACTAGCGGGAGGGCCGTCGGGGAGCTGTTTTTT. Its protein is CASSVTSGRAVGELFF. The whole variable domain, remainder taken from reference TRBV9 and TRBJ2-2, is DSGVTQTPKHLITATGQRVTLRCSPRSGDLSVYWYQQSLDQGLQFLIQYYNGEERAKGNILERFSAQQFPDLHSELNLSSLELGDSALYFCASSVTSGRAVGELFFGEGSRLTVL.

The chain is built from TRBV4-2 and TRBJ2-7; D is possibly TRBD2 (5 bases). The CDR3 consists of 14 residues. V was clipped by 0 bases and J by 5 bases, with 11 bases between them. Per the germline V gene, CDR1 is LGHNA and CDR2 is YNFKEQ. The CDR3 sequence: CASSQDPQEDEQYF. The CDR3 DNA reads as TGTGCCAGCAGCCAAGATCCCCAGGAGGACGAGCAGTACTTC.

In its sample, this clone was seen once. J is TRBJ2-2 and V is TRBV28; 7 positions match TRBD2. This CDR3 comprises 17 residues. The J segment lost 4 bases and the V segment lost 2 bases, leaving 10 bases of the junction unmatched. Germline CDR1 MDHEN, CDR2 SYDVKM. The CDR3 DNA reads TGTGCCAGCAGTTTACAGTGGGCGGGAGATGGCACCGGGGAGCTGTTTTTT. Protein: CASSLQWAGDGTGELFF. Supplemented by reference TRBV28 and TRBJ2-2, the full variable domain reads DVKVTQSSRYLVKRTGEKVFLECVQDMDHENMFWYRQDPGLGLRLIYFSYDVKMKEKGDIPEGYSVSREKKERFSLILESASTNQTSMYLCASSLQWAGDGTGELFFGEGSRLTVL.

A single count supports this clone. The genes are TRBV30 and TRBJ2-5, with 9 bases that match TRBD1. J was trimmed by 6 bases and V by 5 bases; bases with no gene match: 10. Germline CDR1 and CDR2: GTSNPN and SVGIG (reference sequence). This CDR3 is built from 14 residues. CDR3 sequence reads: CAWQNTDRGQTQYF. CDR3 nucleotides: TGTGCCTGGCAGAACACGGACAGGGGACAGACCCAGTACTTC. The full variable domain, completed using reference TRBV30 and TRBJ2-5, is SQTIHQWPATLVQPVGSPLSLECTVEGTSNPNLYWYRQAAGRGLQLLFYSVGIGQISSEVPQNLSASRPQDRQFILSSKKLLLSDSGFYLCAWQNTDRGQTQYFGPGTRLLVL.

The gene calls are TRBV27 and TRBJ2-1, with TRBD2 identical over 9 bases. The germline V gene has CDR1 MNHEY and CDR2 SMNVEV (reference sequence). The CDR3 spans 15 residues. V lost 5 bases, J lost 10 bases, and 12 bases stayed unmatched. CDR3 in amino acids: CASSRAGGTTREQFF. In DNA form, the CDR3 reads TGTGCCAGCAGTAGAGCGGGAGGCACCACACGCGAGCAGTTCTTC.

CDR3 DNA: TGCAGTGCTAGAGAGGGGCGAGAAGCTTTCTTT. Protein sequence: CSAREGREAFF. This sequence joins TRBV20-1 and TRBJ1-1; possibly TRBD1 for D (5 bases). V gave up 0 bases and J gave up 8 bases, with 7 bases separating them. There are 11 residues in the CDR3. Looked up from germline, CDR1 is DFQATT and CDR2 is SNEGSKA (reference sequence).

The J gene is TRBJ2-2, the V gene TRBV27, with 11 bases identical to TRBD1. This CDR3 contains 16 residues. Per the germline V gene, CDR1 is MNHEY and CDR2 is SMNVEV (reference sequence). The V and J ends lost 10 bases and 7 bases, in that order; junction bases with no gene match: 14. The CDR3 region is CAIPGRTGGFSGELFF. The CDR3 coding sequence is TGTGCCATTCCGGGTCGGACAGGGGGCTTCAGCGGGGAGCTGTTTTTT.

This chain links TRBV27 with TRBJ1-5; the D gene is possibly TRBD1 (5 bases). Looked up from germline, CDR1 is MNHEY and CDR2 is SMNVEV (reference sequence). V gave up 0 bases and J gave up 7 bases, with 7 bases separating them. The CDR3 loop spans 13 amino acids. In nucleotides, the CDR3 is TGTGCCAGCAGTTTATCTGACAGCCAGCCCCAGCATTTT. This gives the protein CASSLSDSQPQHF.

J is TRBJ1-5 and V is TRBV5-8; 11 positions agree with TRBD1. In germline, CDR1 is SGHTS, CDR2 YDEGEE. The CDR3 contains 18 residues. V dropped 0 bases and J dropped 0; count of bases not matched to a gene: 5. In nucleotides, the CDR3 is TGTGCCAGCAGCTTGGCGGGACAGGGGGTTCCTAGCAATCAGCCCCAGCATTTT. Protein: CASSLAGQGVPSNQPQHF.

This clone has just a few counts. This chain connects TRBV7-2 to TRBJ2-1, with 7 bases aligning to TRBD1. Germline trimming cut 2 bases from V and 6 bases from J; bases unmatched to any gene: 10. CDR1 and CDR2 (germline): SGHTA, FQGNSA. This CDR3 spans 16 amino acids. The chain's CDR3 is CASSLIGGARVNEQFF. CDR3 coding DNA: TGTGCCAGCAGCTTAATAGGGGGCGCTAGGGTCAATGAGCAGTTCTTC.

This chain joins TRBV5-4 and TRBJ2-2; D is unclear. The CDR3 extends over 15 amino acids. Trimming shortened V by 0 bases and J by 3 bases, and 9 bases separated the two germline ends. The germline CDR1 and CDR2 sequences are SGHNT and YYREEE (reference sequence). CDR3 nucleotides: TGTGCCAGCAGCTTGGTCTCGTCTGACACCGGGGAGCTGTTTTTT. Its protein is CASSLVSSDTGELFF.

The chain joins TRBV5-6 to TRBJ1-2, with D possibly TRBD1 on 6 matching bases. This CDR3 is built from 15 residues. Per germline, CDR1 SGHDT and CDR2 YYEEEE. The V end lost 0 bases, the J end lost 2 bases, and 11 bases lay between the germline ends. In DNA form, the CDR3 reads TGTGCCAGCAGCTTGGGTGGACAGCGAAACTATGGCTACACCTTC. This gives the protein CASSLGGQRNYGYTF.

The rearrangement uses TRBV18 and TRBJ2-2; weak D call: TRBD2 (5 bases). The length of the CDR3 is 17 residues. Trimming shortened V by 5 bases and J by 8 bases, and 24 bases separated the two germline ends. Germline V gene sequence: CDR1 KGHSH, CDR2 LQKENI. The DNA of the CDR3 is TGTGCCAGCTCAATACTCCGAATTTCACCATGGGAGGGGGAGCTGTTTTTT. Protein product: CASSILRISPWEGELFF.

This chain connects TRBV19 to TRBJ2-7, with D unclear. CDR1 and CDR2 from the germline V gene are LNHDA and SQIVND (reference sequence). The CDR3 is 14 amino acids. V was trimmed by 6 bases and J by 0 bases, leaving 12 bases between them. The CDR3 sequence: CASSPGLSSYEQYF. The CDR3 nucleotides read TGTGCCAGTAGCCCGGGTTTGAGCTCCTACGAGCAGTACTTC.

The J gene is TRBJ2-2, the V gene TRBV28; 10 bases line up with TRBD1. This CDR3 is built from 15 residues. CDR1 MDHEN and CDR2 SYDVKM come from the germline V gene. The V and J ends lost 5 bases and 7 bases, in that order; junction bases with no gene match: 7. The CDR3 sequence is CASSQDRGFLGELFF. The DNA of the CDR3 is TGTGCCAGCAGTCAGGACAGGGGGTTCCTCGGGGAGCTGTTTTTT. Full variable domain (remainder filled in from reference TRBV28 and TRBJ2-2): DVKVTQSSRYLVKRTGEKVFLECVQDMDHENMFWYRQDPGLGLRLIYFSYDVKMKEKGDIPEGYSVSREKKERFSLILESASTNQTSMYLCASSQDRGFLGELFFGEGSRLTVL.

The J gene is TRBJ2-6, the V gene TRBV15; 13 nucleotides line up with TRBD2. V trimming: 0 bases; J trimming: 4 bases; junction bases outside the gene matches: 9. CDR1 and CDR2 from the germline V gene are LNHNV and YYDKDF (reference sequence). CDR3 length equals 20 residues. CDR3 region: CATSRELTSGRAEGANVLTF. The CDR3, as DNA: TGTGCCACCAGCAGAGAACTAACTAGCGGGAGGGCCGAAGGGGCCAACGTCCTGACTTTC.

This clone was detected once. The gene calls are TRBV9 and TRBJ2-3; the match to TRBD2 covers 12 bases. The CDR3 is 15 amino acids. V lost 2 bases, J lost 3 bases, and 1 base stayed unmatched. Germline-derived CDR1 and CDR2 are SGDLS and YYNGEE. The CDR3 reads CASSVGTSGTDTQYF. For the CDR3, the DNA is TGTGCCAGCAGCGTCGGGACTAGCGGGACAGATACGCAGTATTTT.

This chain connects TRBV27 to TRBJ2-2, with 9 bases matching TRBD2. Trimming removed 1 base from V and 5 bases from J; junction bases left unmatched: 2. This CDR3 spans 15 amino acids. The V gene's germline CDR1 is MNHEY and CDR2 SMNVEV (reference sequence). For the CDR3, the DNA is TGTGCCAGCAGTTTATTAGCGGGAGTTACCGGGGAGCTGTTTTTT. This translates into CASSLLAGVTGELFF.